This is a list of T cell receptor beta chains from one sample in a study of blood T cells in healthy people across ages. One entry per CDR3 protein results from TCRdb running MiXCR on the 5' RACE reads. The sample includes about a million distinct CDR3 sequences, around 46% seen only once; the top ten take 13%. Input material: blood. These receptor sequences come from a man aged 30-40 years in good health. Both conserved end residues are part of each CDR3. Each record gives: J gene, clone size, V gene, D gene, CDR3 protein, CDR3 DNA. A D gene is named only where the DNA matches it firmly. Size is omitted from some rows. Given values are once, few, many or a class for expanded clones.

TRBJ2-3	NA	TRBV10-3	TRBD2	CAISDPGPAGRADTQYF	TGTGCCATCAGTGACCCAGGTCCAGCGGGGAGGGCAGATACGCAGTATTTT
TRBJ2-7	NA	TRBV7-2	TRBD2	CASSLALSLAGGREQYF	TGTGCCAGCAGCTTAGCGCTAAGTCTAGCGGGGGGGCGCGAGCAGTACTTC
TRBJ2-7	NA	TRBV4-2	NA	CASSGTGEAYERYF	TGTGCCAGCAGCGGTACAGGGGAGGCCTACGAGCGGTACTTC
TRBJ2-7	NA	TRBV7-2	TRBD2	CASSLGTSESYEQYF	TGTGCCAGCAGCTTAGGGACTAGCGAGTCCTACGAGCAGTACTTC
TRBJ2-3	many	TRBV2	TRBD2	CASSRLARTDTQYF	TGTGCCAGCAGCCGACTAGCGCGCACAGATACGCAGTATTTT
TRBJ2-5	NA	TRBV27	TRBD2	CASTKWGLAGGQETQYF	TGTGCCAGCACCAAATGGGGACTAGCGGGGGGACAGGAGACCCAGTACTTC
TRBJ1-1	NA	TRBV7-9	NA	CASSLGAGLNTEAFF	TGTGCCAGCAGCTTAGGTGCGGGCCTGAACACTGAAGCTTTCTTT
TRBJ2-7	many	TRBV27	NA	CASSLSIGAQYEQYF	TGTGCCAGCAGTTTATCCATCGGGGCCCAGTACGAGCAGTACTTC
TRBJ2-5	once	TRBV12-3/TRBV12-4	NA	CASSVLGYQETQYF	TGTGCCAGCAGTGTACTTGGGTACCAAGAGACCCAGTACTTC
TRBJ2-1	few	TRBV20-1	TRBD2	CSARADFLAGEDEQFF	TGCAGTGCTAGAGCCGATTTTCTAGCGGGGGAGGATGAGCAGTTCTTC
TRBJ2-1	few	TRBV24-1	NA	CATSMWGNEQFF	TGTGCCACCAGTATGTGGGGGAATGAGCAGTTCTTC
TRBJ2-2	NA	TRBV5-1	NA	CASSFQSGVTGELFF	TGCGCCAGCAGCTTTCAAAGTGGAGTGACCGGGGAGCTGTTTTTT
TRBJ2-1	NA	TRBV7-2	NA	CASSLMDSYNEQFF	TGTGCCAGCAGCTTAATGGACAGTTACAATGAGCAGTTCTTC
TRBJ2-5	NA	TRBV2	TRBD1	CASSDQRDSETQYF	TGTGCCAGCAGTGATCAACGGGACAGTGAGACCCAGTACTTC
TRBJ1-2	NA	TRBV4-3	NA	CASSQAGRANYGYTF	TGCGCCAGCAGCCAAGCCGGCAGGGCCAACTATGGCTACACCTTC
TRBJ2-5	NA	TRBV12-3/TRBV12-4	TRBD1	CASSQRSGTGGGEQYF	TGTGCCAGCAGTCAGAGATCCGGGACAGGGGGGGGGGAGCAGTACTTC
TRBJ2-3	NA	TRBV6-5	NA	CASSLNGGQSTDTQYF	TGTGCCAGCAGTTTAAACGGTGGGCAGTCCACAGATACGCAGTATTTT
TRBJ2-3	few	TRBV5-1	NA	CASSPDADTQYF	TGCGCCAGCAGCCCGGACGCAGATACGCAGTATTTT
TRBJ2-1	few	TRBV15	NA	CATLEWGQSYNEQFF	TGTGCCACCCTTGAATGGGGGCAATCCTACAATGAGCAGTTCTTC
TRBJ2-1	NA	TRBV6-1	TRBD1	CASSGRQGAPEQFF	TGTGCCAGCAGTGGGCGACAGGGGGCGCCTGAGCAGTTCTTC